What follows are 2 T cell receptor beta chains derived from one specimen sequenced in a study of blood T cell repertoires in COVID-19. Some clones are missing from TCRdb's copy, which holds only in-frame ones; the method was immunoSEQ multiplex PCR. Here the sample spans roughly 180,000 clones, 85% to 90% being singletons. Sequencing used peripheral blood. Receptor source: a man younger than 35 with acute or convalescent COVID-19.

The V and J genes are TRBV2 and TRBJ2-2; D perhaps matches TRBD2 (6 bases). V was shortened by 2 bases and J by 1 base, with 8 bases between the two germline ends. Germline CDR1 reads SNHLY; CDR2 reads FYNNEI. The CDR3 is made up of 15 amino acids. CDR3 protein: CASSEWRGNTGELFF. DNA for the CDR3: TGTGCCAGCAGTGAATGGCGGGGGAACACCGGGGAGCTGTTTTTT.

The J gene is TRBJ2-7, the V gene TRBV18, with 12 bases aligning to TRBD1. This CDR3 contains 16 residues. The V gene's germline CDR1 is KGHSH and CDR2 LQKENI. The ends lost 0 bases at V and 2 bases at J; junction bases unmatched: 2. This CDR3 reads CASSPPGQGAPYEQYF. The CDR3 coding sequence is TGTGCCAGCTCACCACCGGGACAGGGGGCCCCCTACGAGCAGTACTTC.